One T cell receptor (beta chain) is described in this entry. This specimen belongs to a study of cytomegalovirus exposure and HLA in healthy donors. Trimming took off 5 bases at V and 7 bases at J, with 17 bases between the two ends. This CDR3 is 14 amino acids long. Germline assignment: CDR1 LNHDA and CDR2 SQIVND (reference sequence). PCR used 60 Vbeta primers and 13 Jbeta primers. Method: immunoSEQ multiplex PCR; TCRdb's copy keeps in-frame clones and lacks some. The sample shows 180,000 or so clones, roughly 73% of them seen only once. This TCR was sampled from a female donor in good health and CMV-seronegative. Sequenced material: PBMCs. This chain uses TRBV19 with TRBJ1-1; a possible D gene is TRBD1 (6 bases). This CDR3 reads CASSVHRELVEAFF. The CDR3 region has the DNA TGTGCCAGTAGTGTTCACAGGGAGCTTGTTGAAGCTTTCTTT.